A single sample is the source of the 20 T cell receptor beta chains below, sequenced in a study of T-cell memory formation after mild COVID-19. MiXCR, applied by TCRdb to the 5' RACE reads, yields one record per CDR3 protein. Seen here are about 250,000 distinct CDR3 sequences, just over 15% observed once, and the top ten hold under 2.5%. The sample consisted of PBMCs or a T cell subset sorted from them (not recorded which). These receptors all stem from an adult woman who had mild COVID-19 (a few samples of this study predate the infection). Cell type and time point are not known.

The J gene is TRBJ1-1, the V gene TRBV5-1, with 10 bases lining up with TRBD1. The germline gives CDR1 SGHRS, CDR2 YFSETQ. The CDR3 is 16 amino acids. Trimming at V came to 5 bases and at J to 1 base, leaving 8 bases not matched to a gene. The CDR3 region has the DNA TGCGCCAGCAGGGTGACAGGGGGCCTCCCGAACACTGAAGCTTTCTTT. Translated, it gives CASRVTGGLPNTEAFF.

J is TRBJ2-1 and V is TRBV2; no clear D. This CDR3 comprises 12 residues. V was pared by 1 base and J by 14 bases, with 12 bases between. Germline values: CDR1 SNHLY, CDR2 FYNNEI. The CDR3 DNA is TGTGCCAGCAGTGAAGGGGCTAGATTAAAGTTCTTC. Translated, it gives CASSEGARLKFF.

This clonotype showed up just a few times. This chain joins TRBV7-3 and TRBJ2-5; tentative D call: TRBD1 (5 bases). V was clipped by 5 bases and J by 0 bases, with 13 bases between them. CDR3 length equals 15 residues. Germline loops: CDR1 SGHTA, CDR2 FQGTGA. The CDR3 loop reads CASSRRGMHQETQYF. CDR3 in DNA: TGTGCCAGCAGCCGAAGGGGAATGCACCAAGAGACCCAGTACTTC.

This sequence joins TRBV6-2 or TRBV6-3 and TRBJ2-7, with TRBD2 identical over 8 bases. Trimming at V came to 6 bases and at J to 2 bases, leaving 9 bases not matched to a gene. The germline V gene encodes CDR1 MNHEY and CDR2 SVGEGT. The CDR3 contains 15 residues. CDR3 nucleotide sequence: TGTGCCAGCAGCCTGTTTGCGGGAGGTACCTACGAGCAGTACTTC. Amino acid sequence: CASSLFAGGTYEQYF.

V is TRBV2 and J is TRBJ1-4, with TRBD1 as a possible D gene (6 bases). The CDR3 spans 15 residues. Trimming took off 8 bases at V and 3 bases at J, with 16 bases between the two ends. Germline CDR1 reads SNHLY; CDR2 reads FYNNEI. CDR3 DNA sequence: TGTGCCAGCCGCGCAGGGGAGAGGTCTAATGAAAAACTGTTTTTT. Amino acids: CASRAGERSNEKLFF.

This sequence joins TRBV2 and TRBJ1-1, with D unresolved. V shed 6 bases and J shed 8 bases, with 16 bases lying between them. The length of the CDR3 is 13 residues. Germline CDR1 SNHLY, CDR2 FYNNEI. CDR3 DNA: TGTGCCAGCAGGGAGACCTTTCCTTTCGAAGCTTTCTTT. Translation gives CASRETFPFEAFF.

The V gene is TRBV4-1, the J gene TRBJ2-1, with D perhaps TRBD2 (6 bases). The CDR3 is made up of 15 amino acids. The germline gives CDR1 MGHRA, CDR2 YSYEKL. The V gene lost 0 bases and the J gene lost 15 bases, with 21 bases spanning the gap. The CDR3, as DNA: TGCGCCAGCAGCCAAGAGATCCGGTTATGGGGGGAGTTGTTCTTC. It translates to CASSQEIRLWGELFF.

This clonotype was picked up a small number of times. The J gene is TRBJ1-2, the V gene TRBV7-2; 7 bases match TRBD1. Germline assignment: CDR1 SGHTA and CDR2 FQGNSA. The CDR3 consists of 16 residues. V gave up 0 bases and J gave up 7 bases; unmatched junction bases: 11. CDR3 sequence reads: CASSLARAGGRGGYTF. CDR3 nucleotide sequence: TGTGCCAGCAGCTTAGCGCGGGCAGGGGGGAGAGGTGGCTACACCTTC.

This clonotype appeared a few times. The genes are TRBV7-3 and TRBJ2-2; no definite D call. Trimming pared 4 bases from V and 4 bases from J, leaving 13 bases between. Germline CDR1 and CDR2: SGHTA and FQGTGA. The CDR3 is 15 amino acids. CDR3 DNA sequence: TGTGCCAGCAGCTCTCGAGCTCGTGCCACCGGGGAGCTGTTTTTT. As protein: CASSSRARATGELFF.

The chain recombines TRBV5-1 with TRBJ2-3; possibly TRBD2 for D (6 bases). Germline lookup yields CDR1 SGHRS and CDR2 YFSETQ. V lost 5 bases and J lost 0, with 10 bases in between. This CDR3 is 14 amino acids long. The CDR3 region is CASSSGDSTDTQYF. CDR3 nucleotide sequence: TGCGCCAGCAGTAGCGGTGATAGCACAGATACGCAGTATTTT.

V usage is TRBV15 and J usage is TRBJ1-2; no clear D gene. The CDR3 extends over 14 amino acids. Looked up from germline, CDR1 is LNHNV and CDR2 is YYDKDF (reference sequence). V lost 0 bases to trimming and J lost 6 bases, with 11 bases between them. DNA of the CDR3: TGTGCCACCAGCAGAGATAGATACCAGGATGGCTACACCTTC. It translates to CATSRDRYQDGYTF.

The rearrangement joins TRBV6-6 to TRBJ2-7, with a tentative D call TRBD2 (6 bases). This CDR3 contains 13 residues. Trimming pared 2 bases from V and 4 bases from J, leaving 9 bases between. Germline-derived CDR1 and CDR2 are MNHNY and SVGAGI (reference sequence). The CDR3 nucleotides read TGTGCCAGCAGTTACGCTAGCGAGTACGAGCAGTACTTC. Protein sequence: CASSYASEYEQYF.

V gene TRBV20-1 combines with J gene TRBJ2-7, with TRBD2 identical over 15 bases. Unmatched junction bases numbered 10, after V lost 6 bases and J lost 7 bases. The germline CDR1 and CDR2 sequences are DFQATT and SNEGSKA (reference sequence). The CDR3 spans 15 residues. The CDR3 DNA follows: TGCAGTGCCCCCCGGACTAGCGGGGGGGCGAAAGAGCAGTACTTC. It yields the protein CSAPRTSGGAKEQYF.

The CDR3 DNA reads as TGTGCCAGCAGGTCGTGGTCTGACTATTCACCCCTCCACTTT. Its protein is CASRSWSDYSPLHF. The chain employs TRBV11-2 and TRBJ1-6; unclear D gene. V lost 6 bases and J lost 8, with 14 bases in between. In germline, CDR1 is SGHAT, CDR2 FQNNGV. This CDR3 is built from 14 residues.

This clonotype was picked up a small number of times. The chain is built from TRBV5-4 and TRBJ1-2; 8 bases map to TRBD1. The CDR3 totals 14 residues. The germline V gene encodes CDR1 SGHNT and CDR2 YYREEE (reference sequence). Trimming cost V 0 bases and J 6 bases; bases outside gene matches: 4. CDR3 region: CASSLVQGADGYTF. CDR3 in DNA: TGTGCCAGCAGCTTGGTCCAGGGGGCTGATGGCTACACCTTC.

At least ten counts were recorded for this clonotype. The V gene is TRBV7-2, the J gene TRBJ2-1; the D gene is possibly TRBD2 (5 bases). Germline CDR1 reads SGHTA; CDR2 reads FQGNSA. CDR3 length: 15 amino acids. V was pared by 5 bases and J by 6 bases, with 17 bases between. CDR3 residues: CASSQTNGAANEQFF. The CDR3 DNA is TGTGCCAGCAGCCAGACTAACGGTGCCGCCAATGAGCAGTTCTTC.

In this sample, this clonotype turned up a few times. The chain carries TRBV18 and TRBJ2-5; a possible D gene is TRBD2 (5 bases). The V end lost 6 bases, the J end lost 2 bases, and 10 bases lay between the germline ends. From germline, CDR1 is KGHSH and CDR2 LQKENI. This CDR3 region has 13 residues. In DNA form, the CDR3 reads TGTGCCAGCTCCCCGGGGTGGCAAGAGACCCAGTACTTC. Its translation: CASSPGWQETQYF.

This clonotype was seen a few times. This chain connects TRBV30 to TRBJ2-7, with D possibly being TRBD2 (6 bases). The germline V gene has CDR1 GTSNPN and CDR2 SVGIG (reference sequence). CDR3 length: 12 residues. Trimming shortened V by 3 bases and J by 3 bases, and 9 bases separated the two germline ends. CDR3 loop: CAWSGGNYEQYF. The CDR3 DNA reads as TGTGCCTGGAGCGGAGGGAACTACGAGCAGTACTTC.

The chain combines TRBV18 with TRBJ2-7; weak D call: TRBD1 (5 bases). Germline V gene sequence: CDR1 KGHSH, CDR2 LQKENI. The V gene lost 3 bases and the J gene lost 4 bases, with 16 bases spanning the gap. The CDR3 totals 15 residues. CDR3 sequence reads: CASSPRPQGRYEQYF. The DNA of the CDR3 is TGTGCCAGCTCACCCAGGCCCCAGGGCCGGTACGAGCAGTACTTC.

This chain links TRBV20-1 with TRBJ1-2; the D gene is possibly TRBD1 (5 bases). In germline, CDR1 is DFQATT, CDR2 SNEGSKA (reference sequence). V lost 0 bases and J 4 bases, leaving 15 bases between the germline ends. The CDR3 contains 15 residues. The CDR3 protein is CSARDSGTAGYGYTF. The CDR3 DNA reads TGCAGTGCTAGAGATTCCGGGACGGCGGGCTATGGCTACACCTTC.